This TCR beta chain was identified during a study of regulatory T cells in long-lasting Graves disease. Time point given: newly diagnosed GD, antithyroid drugs for less than 3 months. The authors made the TCR library using RNA they extracted from PBMCs. The CDR3 totals 13 residues. V was shortened by 2 bases and J by 0 bases, with 7 bases between the two germline ends. In germline, CDR1 is GTSNPN, CDR2 SVGIG (reference sequence). There are many counts of this clonotype. Arm-PCR of CDR3 regions and iRepertoire HTBI primers were used to build TCR beta libraries. TCRdb used MiXCR to reprocess the multiplex PCR reads, holding one entry per CDR3 protein. The table shows 450,000 to 700,000 distinct CDR3 sequences, with approximately 13% occurring only once. The same data also contributed to another study, on T cells in Graves' hyperthyroidism and ophthalmopathy. From that report: A model built on 13 V-J features separated ophthalmopathy from stable hyperthyroidism.

The clonotype comes from a young man with Graves disease. Sample: peripheral blood mononuclear cells (PBMCs), taken at new diagnosis, from a patient treated with antithyroid drugs. V gene TRBV30 combines with J gene TRBJ1-1, with D unresolved. CDR3 bases: TGTGCCTGGAGTCGGATGGTGAACACTGAAGCTTTCTTT. Translation gives CAWSRMVNTEAFF.